Presented here are 18 T cell receptor beta chains from one specimen sequenced in a study of blood T cell repertoires in COVID-19. TCRdb's table, derived via immunoSEQ multiplex PCR, lists solely in-frame clones and lacks some. The repertoire consists of fewer than 400,000 clones, with around 90% occurring once and the leading ten covering under 3%. Sequencing was carried out using peripheral blood. These receptors all come from a human donor in a cohort sampled during active COVID-19.

CDR3 residues: CASSSEAGMTYNEQFF. The CDR3 DNA reads as TGTGCCAGTAGTTCTGAAGCGGGGATGACCTACAATGAGCAGTTCTTC. This chain connects TRBV19 to TRBJ2-1; 7 bases fit TRBD2. The CDR3 is 16 amino acids. Germline-derived CDR1 and CDR2 are LNHDA and SQIVND (reference sequence). Losses at the gene ends were 5 bases for V and 2 bases for J; bases not matched to a gene: 9.

The chain is built from TRBV29-1 and TRBJ1-4; perhaps TRBD1 as D (6 bases). V was clipped by 6 bases and J by 5 bases, with 16 bases between them. Germline CDR1 reads SQVTM; CDR2 reads ANQGSEA. The CDR3 sequence is 14 residues long. Written as DNA, the CDR3 is TGCAGCGTCCTACCTGGGGACACCAATGAAAAACTGTTTTTT. Translating gives CSVLPGDTNEKLFF.

V gene TRBV30 combines with J gene TRBJ2-7; D might be TRBD1 (6 bases). Germline CDR1 reads GTSNPN; CDR2 reads SVGIG (reference sequence). The length of the CDR3 is 14 residues. V was cut by 7 bases and J by 3 bases, with 19 bases left in between. The CDR3 spells CASTQGPSFYEQYF. CDR3 in DNA: TGTGCCTCGACACAGGGCCCCTCTTTCTACGAGCAGTACTTC.

This chain uses TRBV11-3 with TRBJ2-5; 7 nucleotides match TRBD2. The germline V gene encodes CDR1 SGHNT and CDR2 YENEEA. The junction had 6 bases not matched to a gene; V was cut back by 6 bases and J by 2 bases. The CDR3 spans 14 residues. CDR3 coding DNA: TGTGCCAGCAGTTTGGGGGGGGTGCAAGAGACCCAGTACTTC. Amino acids: CASSLGGVQETQYF.

CDR3 nucleotides: TGCGCCAGCAGCTTGGGTCGCGGGGGCTACAATGAGCAGTTCTTC. This codes for CASSLGRGGYNEQFF. The chain links TRBV5-1 to TRBJ2-1, with 7 bases that match TRBD2. The trim removed 0 bases at V and 3 bases at J, leaving 3 bases unmatched. The germline gives CDR1 SGHRS, CDR2 YFSETQ. CDR3 length equals 15 residues.

The rearrangement joins TRBV9 to TRBJ2-6, with 8 bases that match TRBD1. J lost 4 bases, V lost 0 bases, and 12 bases had no gene match. The germline V gene encodes CDR1 SGDLS and CDR2 YYNGEE. The CDR3 runs 19 residues. The CDR3 sequence is CASSVAAWTGSSGANVLTF. The CDR3 DNA reads as TGTGCCAGCAGCGTAGCGGCATGGACAGGGTCTAGCGGGGCCAACGTCCTGACTTTC.

This chain links TRBV30 with TRBJ1-1; D not resolved. The CDR3 sequence is 14 residues long. Germline CDR1 reads GTSNPN; CDR2 reads SVGIG (reference sequence). V was clipped by 4 bases and J by 3 bases, with 15 bases between them. For the CDR3, the DNA is TGTGCCTGGACCGCACATTGGCCCTACACTGAAGCTTTCTTT. The encoded protein is CAWTAHWPYTEAFF.

This chain uses TRBV5-8 with TRBJ2-1, with 11 positions matching TRBD2. After removal of 4 bases from V and 7 bases from J, the junction contained 13 bases not matched to a gene. Germline V gene data show CDR1 as SGHTS and CDR2 as YDEGEE. CDR3 length: 17 residues. The CDR3 DNA is TGTGCCAGCAGCCGAAGCGTACTAGCGGGGGCCTTTAATGAGCAGTTCTTC. As protein: CASSRSVLAGAFNEQFF. Supplemented by reference TRBV5-8 and TRBJ2-1, the full variable domain reads EAGVTQSPTHLIKTRGQQATLRCSPISGHTSVYWYQQALGLGLQFLLWYDEGEERNRGNFPPRFSGRQFPNYSSELNVNALELEDSALYLCASSRSVLAGAFNEQFFGPGTRLTVL.

V and J are TRBV5-4 and TRBJ2-3; 9 bases map to TRBD2. The V gene's germline CDR1 is SGHNT and CDR2 YYREEE (reference sequence). This CDR3 comprises 15 residues. The V gene end was trimmed by 6 bases and the J gene end by 4 bases; junction bases not matched to a gene: 9. This chain's CDR3 is CASTPRGGRADTQYF. CDR3 coding DNA: TGTGCCAGCACCCCGCGGGGGGGCCGCGCAGATACGCAGTATTTT.

In this sample, this clone turned up a few times. The chain uses TRBV6-2 or TRBV6-3 and TRBJ2-5, with 9 bases lining up with TRBD2. This CDR3 is built from 16 residues. V gave up 0 bases and J gave up 5 bases; unmatched junction bases: 7. Germline values: CDR1 MNHEY, CDR2 SVGEGT. The CDR3 region has the DNA TGTGCCAGCAGTTACTCGATGGGCAGCGGGGGGGAGACCCAGTACTTC. Its translation: CASSYSMGSGGETQYF.

The rearrangement links TRBV5-1 to TRBJ1-2; unclear D gene. The CDR3 spans 12 residues. Germline V gene sequence: CDR1 SGHRS, CDR2 YFSETQ. Trimming took 4 bases from V and 5 from J, leaving 9 bases between them. CDR3 in amino acids: CASSVGSYGYTF. The CDR3 DNA follows: TGCGCCAGCAGCGTCGGGAGTTATGGCTACACCTTC.

The V call is TRBV6-6, the J call TRBJ2-1, with TRBD2 as a possible D gene (7 bases). The V gene's germline CDR1 is MNHNY and CDR2 SVGAGI (reference sequence). The V gene lost 0 bases and the J gene lost 5 bases, with 14 bases spanning the gap. This CDR3 region has 16 residues. The CDR3 loop is CASSYSTGGRHNEQFF. In DNA form, the CDR3 reads TGTGCCAGCAGTTACTCGACGGGGGGCCGGCACAATGAGCAGTTCTTC.

The CDR3 region has the DNA TGTGCCAGCAGCTTAAGCCGCTCTGGAAACACCATATATTTT. Protein sequence: CASSLSRSGNTIYF. This chain links TRBV11-2 with TRBJ1-3; D not resolved. The V gene's germline CDR1 is SGHAT and CDR2 FQNNGV. CDR3 length: 14 residues. V lost 2 bases and J lost 0, with 5 bases in between.

This rearrangement joins TRBV19 to TRBJ2-4; weak D call: TRBD2 (5 bases). V was cut by 4 bases and J by 1 base, with 8 bases left in between. CDR1 and CDR2 from the germline V gene are LNHDA and SQIVND (reference sequence). The CDR3 sequence is 14 residues long. CDR3 region: CASSRSGAKNIQYF. The DNA for the CDR3 is TGTGCCAGTAGTAGGTCGGGGGCCAAAAACATTCAGTACTTC.

V and J are TRBV7-2 and TRBJ2-1; 12 bases are shared with TRBD2. Trimming took 5 bases from V and 5 from J; bases not matched to a gene: 4. Germline CDR1 reads SGHTA; CDR2 reads FQGNSA. The CDR3 loop spans 15 amino acids. CDR3 sequence reads: CASSLTSGSHNEQFF. CDR3 nucleotide sequence: TGTGCCAGCAGCCTGACTAGCGGGAGCCACAATGAGCAGTTCTTC.

J is TRBJ2-2 and V is TRBV19; TRBD1 matches 8 bases. CDR1 and CDR2 from the germline V gene are LNHDA and SQIVND (reference sequence). CDR3 length: 18 amino acids. J was trimmed by 3 bases and V by 3 bases; bases with no gene match: 12. CDR3 region: CASSIPSRGLRDTGELFF. CDR3 sequence (DNA): TGTGCCAGTAGTATCCCCAGCAGGGGGCTCAGGGACACCGGGGAGCTGTTTTTT.

The J gene is TRBJ2-1, the V gene TRBV7-3; 7 bases map to TRBD1. V gave up 0 bases and J gave up 2 bases; unmatched junction bases: 1. The CDR3 length is 15 residues. Germline V gene sequence: CDR1 SGHTA, CDR2 FQGTGA. Here the CDR3 reads CASSLTGGPYNEQFF. DNA of the CDR3: TGTGCCAGCAGCTTAACAGGGGGCCCCTACAATGAGCAGTTCTTC.

The chain is built from TRBV7-9 and TRBJ2-3; 8 bases match TRBD1. The J segment lost 0 bases and the V segment lost 5 bases, leaving 10 bases of the junction unmatched. Per the germline V gene, CDR1 is SEHNR and CDR2 is FQNEAQ (reference sequence). This CDR3 is 17 amino acids long. Here the CDR3 reads CASSPGQGAASTDTQYF. The CDR3 DNA reads as TGTGCCAGCAGCCCGGGCCAGGGGGCGGCTAGCACAGATACGCAGTATTTT.